One sample yielded the 10 T cell receptor beta chains listed below, sequenced in a study of blood T cells in healthy people across ages. For the second PCR, which ran for about 6 to 11 cycles, a sample-barcoded 5' primer and a J-beta primer mix were used. MiXCR was run by TCRdb on the 5' RACE reads, yielding one entry per CDR3 protein. Of about 590,000 distinct CDR3 sequences listed, approximately 30% are singletons. Sequencing input: blood. All receptors come from a woman over 75 in good health.

J is TRBJ2-4 and V is TRBV11-2; the D is unclear. This CDR3 has 14 residues. Germline V gene sequence: CDR1 SGHAT, CDR2 FQNNGV. Trimming took 0 bases from V and 7 from J, leaving 10 bases between them. CDR3 DNA: TGTGCCAGCAGCTTAGATGTAGTGGGGAACATTCAGTACTTC. It codes for CASSLDVVGNIQYF.

The chain is built from TRBV6-1 and TRBJ1-2; perhaps TRBD1 as D (5 bases). Trimming removed 3 bases from V and 0 bases from J, with 11 bases in between. CDR1 is MNHNS and CDR2 is SASEGT in the germline V gene. The CDR3 spans 15 residues. In DNA form, the CDR3 reads TGTGCCAGCAGTGACGCCGGGGCATCTAACTATGGCTACACCTTC. This sequence encodes CASSDAGASNYGYTF.

This clonotype has only a few counts. It may be a read error: a sequence one base away is much more abundant. The chain has TRBV15 and TRBJ2-1, with 8 bases aligning to TRBD1. Germline V gene sequence: CDR1 LNHNV, CDR2 YYDKDF (reference sequence). CDR3 length: 16 amino acids. This CDR3 is CATSRTYRGSDNGQFF. The CDR3, as DNA: TGTGCCACCAGCAGAACCTACAGGGGGAGCGACAATGGGCAGTTCTTC.

In regard to this clonotype: With a much larger clone just one base away, this may be a read error. The rearrangement joins TRBV27 to TRBJ2-4; 8 nucleotides align to TRBD1. Trimming cost V 4 bases and J 7 bases; bases outside gene matches: 6. The CDR3 runs to 14 residues. Looked up from germline, CDR1 is MNHEY and CDR2 is SMNVEV (reference sequence). CDR3: CASSCGGQGNIQYF. DNA of the CDR3: TGTGCCAGCAGTTGTGGAGGACAGGGTAACATTCAGTACTTC.

The sample holds a few counts of this clonotype. V and J are TRBV20-1 and TRBJ2-1; TRBD2 aligns across 8 bases. V lost 4 bases, J lost 10 bases, and 12 bases stayed unmatched. This CDR3 region has 14 residues. Germline V lookup: CDR1 DFQATT, CDR2 SNEGSKA (reference sequence). The CDR3 here is CSAKERGGLGEQFF. The CDR3 DNA follows: TGCAGTGCTAAGGAACGGGGGGGGCTCGGGGAGCAGTTCTTC.

This clonotype was picked up many times. The CDR3 DNA reads TGTGCCAGCAGCGTAGGGTTGGGGTCGAGTAATGAAAAACTGTTTTTT. It specifies CASSVGLGSSNEKLFF. This chain joins TRBV9 and TRBJ1-4; D unclear. This CDR3 contains 16 residues. CDR1 is SGDLS and CDR2 is YYNGEE in the germline V gene. V lost 0 bases, J lost 4 bases, and 13 bases lay in between.

This clonotype showed up just a few times. Written as DNA, the CDR3 is TGTGCCAGCCGGAAGGGTGCGACGCGGGCGTCTGATACGCAGTATTTT. Amino acids: CASRKGATRASDTQYF. This sequence joins TRBV2 and TRBJ2-3, with D possibly matching TRBD2 (5 bases). Germline V gene data show CDR1 as SNHLY and CDR2 as FYNNEI. The CDR3 covers 16 residues. The V gene lost 8 bases and the J gene lost 6 bases, with 24 bases spanning the gap.

The sample holds a few counts of this clonotype. J is TRBJ1-1 and V is TRBV18; no firm D call. V was cut by 8 bases and J by 0 bases, with 10 bases left in between. From germline, CDR1 is KGHSH and CDR2 LQKENI. The CDR3 loop spans 13 amino acids. The DNA of the CDR3 is TGTGCCAGCACCCAGCACTTGAACACTGAAGCTTTCTTT. Amino acids: CASTQHLNTEAFF.

The chain joins TRBV10-3 to TRBJ1-2; D is possibly TRBD1 (5 bases). Trimming removed 0 bases from V and 4 bases from J, with 9 bases in between. Germline-derived CDR1 and CDR2 are ENHRY and SYGVKD. This CDR3 contains 14 residues. The CDR3: CAISESGELYGYTF. CDR3 nucleotide sequence: TGTGCCATCAGTGAGTCAGGGGAGCTCTATGGCTACACCTTC.

The chain links TRBV11-3 to TRBJ1-4; tentatively, D is TRBD1 (6 bases). Per germline, CDR1 SGHNT and CDR2 YENEEA. Trimming shortened V by 5 bases and J by 7 bases, and 17 bases separated the two germline ends. The CDR3 length is 15 residues. CDR3 loop: CASSALRGGREKLFF. The DNA of the CDR3 is TGTGCCAGCAGCGCCCTCAGGGGTGGGCGTGAAAAACTGTTTTTT. The whole variable domain, remainder taken from reference TRBV11-3 and TRBJ1-4, is EAGVVQSPRYKIIEKKQPVAFWCNPISGHNTLYWYLQNLGQGPELLIRYENEEAVDDSQLPKDRFSAERLKGVDSTLKIQPAELGDSAVYLCASSALRGGREKLFFGSGTQLSVL.